The 19 T cell receptor beta chains given below trace back to one sample, sequenced in a study of blood T cell repertoires in COVID-19. TCRdb's copy holds only in-frame clones and misses some; the assay was immunoSEQ multiplex PCR. The data contain 250,000 to 350,000 clones, about 88% of them seen just once; the ten biggest clones take up around 10%. Source material: peripheral blood. The source is a woman younger than 45 with COVID-19, enrolled during active disease.

This chain connects TRBV19 to TRBJ1-3, with D hard to call. Germline lookup yields CDR1 LNHDA and CDR2 SQIVND (reference sequence). The CDR3 extends over 17 amino acids. Trimming stripped 3 bases from V and 0 bases from J, with 15 bases between. The CDR3 bases are TGTGCCAGTAGTATTACGGGTAGTCAGTTCTCTGGAAACACCATATATTTT. Translated: CASSITGSQFSGNTIYF.

This sequence joins TRBV29-1 and TRBJ2-2; 11 bases align to TRBD2. Unmatched junction bases numbered 7, after V lost 3 bases and J lost 7 bases. The CDR3 consists of 15 residues. The germline V gene has CDR1 SQVTM and CDR2 ANQGSEA. CDR3 amino acids: CSVEARLAGFGELFF. As DNA, the CDR3 is TGCAGCGTTGAGGCGAGACTAGCGGGATTCGGGGAGCTGTTTTTT.

The chain employs TRBV6-5 and TRBJ2-7; D might be TRBD1 (6 bases). The CDR3 is 15 residues long. V was cut by 4 bases and J by 0 bases, with 13 bases left in between. From germline, CDR1 is MNHEY and CDR2 SVGAGI. CDR3 nucleotides: TGTGCCAGCAGTTCCGACAGGTTTAACTCCTACGAGCAGTACTTC. Protein product: CASSSDRFNSYEQYF.

The J gene is TRBJ2-7, the V gene TRBV2; 7 bases are a match to TRBD1. CDR1 and CDR2 (germline): SNHLY, FYNNEI. The junction had 2 bases not matched to a gene; V was cut back by 3 bases and J by 3 bases. The CDR3 is 13 amino acids. The DNA of the CDR3 is TGTGCCAGCAGTGAGGGACAGAACTACGAGCAGTACTTC. Translating gives CASSEGQNYEQYF.

This clone was observed a single time. The chain has TRBV30 and TRBJ1-2; D is unclear. The CDR3 runs 12 residues. Germline V gene lookup returns CDR1 GTSNPN and CDR2 SVGIG (reference sequence). Trimming took off 4 bases at V and 13 bases at J, with 19 bases between the two ends. In DNA, the CDR3 is TGTGCCTGGAAGCGTAGCATGCCCGGACTCACCTTC. This gives the protein CAWKRSMPGLTF.

V usage is TRBV5-1 and J usage is TRBJ2-7; maybe TRBD2 (6 bases). This CDR3 contains 14 residues. The ends were cut back, 1 base at V and 6 bases at J, with 14 bases in the middle. Germline V gene lookup returns CDR1 SGHRS and CDR2 YFSETQ. The CDR3 is CASSLREYVPEQYF. CDR3 in DNA: TGCGCCAGCAGCTTGCGGGAGTACGTCCCCGAGCAGTACTTC.

The chain couples TRBV5-4 to TRBJ2-3, with D perhaps matching TRBD2 (6 bases). Germline CDR1 reads SGHNT; CDR2 reads YYREEE (reference sequence). There are 13 residues in the CDR3. The CDR3 coding sequence is TGTGCGGTCTCCGGGGGTAGCACAGATACGCAGTATTTT. Translated, it gives CAVSGGSTDTQYF. Supplemented by reference TRBV5-4 and TRBJ2-3, the full variable domain reads ETGVTQSPTHLIKTRGQQVTLRCSSQSGHNTVSWYQQALGQGPQFIFQYYREEENGRGNFPPRFSGLQFPNYSSELNVNALELDDSALYLCAVSGGSTDTQYFGPGTRLTVL.

V and J are TRBV12-3 or TRBV12-4 and TRBJ2-5; 8 positions match TRBD2. The CDR3 is 13 amino acids. After removal of 3 bases from V and 4 bases from J, the junction contained 1 base not matched to a gene. CDR3 amino acids: CASSFRGGETQYF. The CDR3 DNA reads TGTGCCAGCAGTTTTCGGGGGGGAGAGACCCAGTACTTC.

The gene calls are TRBV28 and TRBJ2-5, with TRBD2 matching 9 bases. CDR3 size: 14 residues. V was pared by 5 bases and J by 4 bases, with 5 bases of the junction left unmatched. The germline V gene encodes CDR1 MDHEN and CDR2 SYDVKM. In DNA form, the CDR3 reads TGTGCCAGCAGTAAGGCGGGGGGGGCAGAGACCCAGTACTTC. It encodes CASSKAGGAETQYF.

This chain uses TRBV2 with TRBJ2-3; D call uncertain. This CDR3 comprises 16 residues. V lost 6 bases and J 0 bases, leaving 16 bases between the germline ends. Germline V gene sequence: CDR1 SNHLY, CDR2 FYNNEI. The CDR3 DNA sequence: TGTGCCAGCAGAGCCACGACAATCTCTAGCACAGATACGCAGTATTTT. Its translation: CASRATTISSTDTQYF. Using reference TRBV2 and TRBJ2-3 for the parts outside the CDR3, the full variable domain is EPEVTQTPSHQVTQMGQEVILRCVPISNHLYFYWYRQILGQKVEFLVSFYNNEISEKSEIFDDQFSVERPDGSNFTLKIRSTKLEDSAMYFCASRATTISSTDTQYFGPGTRLTVL.

The chain joins TRBV25-1 to TRBJ2-2; TRBD1 might be the D (5 bases). This CDR3 contains 14 residues. Germline values: CDR1 MGHDK, CDR2 SYGVNS. V lost 7 bases and J lost 5, with 14 bases in between. The CDR3 region has the DNA TGTGCCAGCATGATGGCAGGGCGTACCGGGGAGCTGTTTTTT. Residues: CASMMAGRTGELFF.

The chain has TRBV5-1 and TRBJ2-7, with D possibly TRBD2 on 5 matching bases. The V gene lost 2 bases and the J gene lost 4 bases, with 13 bases spanning the gap. From germline, CDR1 is SGHRS and CDR2 YFSETQ. The CDR3 is 14 amino acids. The CDR3 DNA sequence: TGCGCCAGCAGCTTCGGCATAGGGAGATACGAGCAGTACTTC. It translates to CASSFGIGRYEQYF. The full variable domain, completed using reference TRBV5-1 and TRBJ2-7, is KAGVTQTPRYLIKTRGQQVTLSCSPISGHRSVSWYQQTPGQGLQFLFEYFSETQRNKGNFPGRFSGRQFSNSRSEMNVSTLELGDSALYLCASSFGIGRYEQYFGPGTRLTVT.

The chain links TRBV7-2 to TRBJ1-2; 8 positions agree with TRBD1. The germline gives CDR1 SGHTA, CDR2 FQGNSA. CDR3 length: 15 residues. After removal of 1 base from V and 8 bases from J, the junction contained 9 bases not matched to a gene. CDR3 amino acids: CASSLGQGALRGYTF. CDR3 coding DNA: TGTGCCAGCAGCTTAGGGCAGGGGGCCCTGAGAGGCTACACCTTC.

The chain has TRBV7-3 and TRBJ2-5; 14 bases are a match to TRBD2. CDR1 is SGHTA, CDR2 FQGTGA, per germline. With V trimmed by 5 bases and J by 5 bases, 7 bases remained unmatched. The CDR3 runs to 16 residues. CDR3: CASSQGLAGEGETQYF. CDR3 nucleotides: TGTGCCAGCAGCCAGGGACTAGCGGGAGAGGGGGAGACCCAGTACTTC. The full variable domain, completed using reference TRBV7-3 and TRBJ2-5, is GAGVSQTPSNKVTEKGKYVELRCDPISGHTALYWYRQSLGQGPEFLIYFQGTGAADDSGLPNDRFFAVRPEGSVSTLKIQRTERGDSAVYLCASSQGLAGEGETQYFGPGTRLLVL.

The chain is built from TRBV7-2 and TRBJ2-7, with 9 positions matching TRBD2. The V gene end was trimmed by 7 bases and the J gene end by 6 bases; junction bases not matched to a gene: 7. The CDR3 contains 13 residues. Germline values: CDR1 SGHTA, CDR2 FQGNSA. CDR3 region: CASTRLAGSEQYF. The DNA of the CDR3 is TGTGCCAGCACTAGGCTAGCGGGAAGCGAGCAGTACTTC.

As regards this clone: The identical CDR3 is also encoded by other nucleotide sequences in the sample. The rearrangement joins TRBV5-1 to TRBJ1-3; tentative D call: TRBD1 (5 bases). V lost 3 bases, J lost 0 bases, and 7 bases lay in between. The CDR3 has 14 residues. The germline gives CDR1 SGHRS, CDR2 YFSETQ. CDR3 amino acids: CASSSDSSGNTIYF. The CDR3 nucleotides read TGCGCCAGCAGCTCCGACAGCTCTGGAAACACCATATATTTT.

This clone was detected once. The chain uses TRBV5-1 and TRBJ1-1; D possibly corresponds to TRBD1 (5 bases). Per germline, CDR1 SGHRS and CDR2 YFSETQ. V was trimmed by 2 bases and J by 1 base, leaving 12 bases between them. The CDR3 has 15 amino acids. DNA of the CDR3: TGCGCCAGCAGCTTACAGGCGGTGGCGAACACTGAAGCTTTCTTT. Its translation: CASSLQAVANTEAFF. The full variable domain, its missing parts supplied by reference TRBV5-1 and TRBJ1-1, is KAGVTQTPRYLIKTRGQQVTLSCSPISGHRSVSWYQQTPGQGLQFLFEYFSETQRNKGNFPGRFSGRQFSNSRSEMNVSTLELGDSALYLCASSLQAVANTEAFFGQGTRLTVV.

The chain has TRBV28 and TRBJ2-7; TRBD1 might be the D (5 bases). CDR3 length: 13 amino acids. V shed 3 bases and J shed 4 bases, with 10 bases lying between them. Germline CDR1 MDHEN, CDR2 SYDVKM. The CDR3 loop reads CASSFGQLYEQYF. CDR3 bases: TGTGCCAGCAGTTTCGGACAACTGTACGAGCAGTACTTC. The full variable domain, with the rest looked up from reference TRBV28 and TRBJ2-7, is DVKVTQSSRYLVKRTGEKVFLECVQDMDHENMFWYRQDPGLGLRLIYFSYDVKMKEKGDIPEGYSVSREKKERFSLILESASTNQTSMYLCASSFGQLYEQYFGPGTRLTVT.

The rearrangement uses TRBV27 and TRBJ2-2; 9 nucleotides agree with TRBD2. Germline values: CDR1 MNHEY, CDR2 SMNVEV (reference sequence). The CDR3 sequence is 16 residues long. Unmatched junction bases numbered 8, after V lost 3 bases and J lost 6 bases. CDR3: CASSLYSGSTAGELFF. The CDR3 DNA reads TGTGCCAGCAGTTTGTATAGCGGGAGTACCGCCGGGGAGCTGTTTTTT.